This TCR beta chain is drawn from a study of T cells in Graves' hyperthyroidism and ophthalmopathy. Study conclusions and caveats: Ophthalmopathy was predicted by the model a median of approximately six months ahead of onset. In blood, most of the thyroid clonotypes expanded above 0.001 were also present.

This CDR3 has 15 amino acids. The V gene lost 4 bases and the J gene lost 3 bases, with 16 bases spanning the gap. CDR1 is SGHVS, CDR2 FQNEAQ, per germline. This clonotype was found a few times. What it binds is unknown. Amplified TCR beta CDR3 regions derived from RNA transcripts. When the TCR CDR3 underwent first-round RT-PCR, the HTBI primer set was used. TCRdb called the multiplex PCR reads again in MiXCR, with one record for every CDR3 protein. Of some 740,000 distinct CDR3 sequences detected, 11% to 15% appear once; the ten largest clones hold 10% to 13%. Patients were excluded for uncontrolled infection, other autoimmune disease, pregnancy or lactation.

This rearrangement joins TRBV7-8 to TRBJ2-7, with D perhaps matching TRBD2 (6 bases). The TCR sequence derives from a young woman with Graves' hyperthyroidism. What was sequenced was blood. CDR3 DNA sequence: TGTGCCAGCAGCTACGGGGGTCGGTTCAACTACGAGCAGTACTTC. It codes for CASSYGGRFNYEQYF.